This T cell receptor (beta chain) was recovered during a study of neurological immune-mediated disorders. Germline CDR1 is MGHRA and CDR2 is YSYEKL. This CDR3 is 15 amino acids long. Trimming took off 3 bases at V and 7 bases at J, with 13 bases between the two ends. With 10-nucleotide random UMIs, 5'RACE was used to make the cDNA. A single record per CDR3 protein comes from TCRdb applying MiXCR to the 5' RACE reads. The sample has 12,000 to 15,000 distinct CDR3 sequences, under 15% seen once. This clonotype was counted at least ten times. The specimen sequenced was CD8+ T cells from blood. The source is a female donor with HTLV-1-associated myelopathy (HAM/TSP). V and J are TRBV4-1 and TRBJ1-6; D perhaps matches TRBD1 (6 bases). Here the CDR3 DNA reads TGCGCCAGCAGCCAGGTTGCACAGGGAAATTCACCCCTCCACTTT. Protein sequence: CASSQVAQGNSPLHF.